These T cell receptor beta chains were read from a single sample in a study of somatic mutations in cytotoxic T cells in rheumatoid arthritis. TCRdb keeps only in-frame clones here, not all; method: immunoSEQ multiplex PCR. The data hold fewer than 9,000 clones, with over 75% observed a single time. Material: CD8+ T cells sorted from blood. The receptor source for this set is an adult with rheumatoid arthritis. Each CDR3 is given with its conserved first and last residue. A D gene is named only where the DNA matches it firmly. Size is stated for part of the rows, as once, few or many counts, or as a class when the clone is expanded.

J,V,length,D,size,CDR3,DNA
TRBJ1-4,TRBV5-8,15,NA,NA,CASSLGRLGNEKLFF,TGTGCCAGCAGCTTGGGGAGGCTGGGGAATGAAAAACTGTTTTTT
TRBJ2-1,TRBV4-1,12,NA,once,CASSPTGYEQFF,TGCGCCAGCAGCCCAACGGGGTATGAGCAGTTCTTC
TRBJ2-1,TRBV18,16,TRBD2,NA,CASSHQSSGVSNEQFF,TGTGCCAGCTCACATCAATCTAGCGGGGTCAGCAATGAGCAGTTCTTC
TRBJ2-5,TRBV5-1,17,TRBD2,NA,CASSLVRLAGGQETQYF,TGCGCCAGCAGCTTGGTGCGGCTAGCGGGGGGCCAAGAGACCCAGTACTTC
TRBJ1-1,TRBV6-1,13,NA,NA,CASRGWDNTEAFF,TGTGCCAGCAGGGGATGGGACAACACTGAAGCTTTCTTT
TRBJ2-1,TRBV7-9,15,NA,NA,CASRGIRDTNNEQFF,TGTGCCAGCAGAGGAATCCGGGACACCAACAATGAGCAGTTCTTC
TRBJ1-1,TRBV5-5,15,NA,NA,CASSFLRYMNTEAFF,TGTGCCAGCAGCTTTTTGCGCTACATGAACACTGAAGCTTTCTTT
TRBJ2-3,TRBV10-2,14,NA,NA,CASSEGQVRDTQYF,TGCGCCAGCAGTGAGGGGCAGGTTAGAGATACGCAGTATTTT
TRBJ2-1,TRBV9,14,TRBD2,NA,CASSLGTSVNEQFF,TGTGCCAGCAGTCTCGGGACTAGCGTCAATGAGCAGTTCTTC
TRBJ2-3,TRBV7-6,13,TRBD1,NA,CASSRHRGYTQYF,TGTGCCAGCAGCCGACACAGGGGATATACGCAGTATTTT
TRBJ1-2,TRBV7-9,13,NA,NA,CASSRTVNYGYTF,TGTGCCAGCAGCCGGACAGTTAACTATGGCTACACCTTC
TRBJ1-1,TRBV7-9,15,NA,NA,CASSLAFDRGPEAFF,TGTGCCAGCAGCTTAGCATTCGATCGGGGGCCTGAAGCTTTCTTT
TRBJ2-2,TRBV27,14,NA,NA,CASRRDGEAGELFF,TGTGCCAGCAGGCGGGACGGGGAGGCCGGGGAGCTGTTTTTT
TRBJ2-7,TRBV2,15,TRBD1,few,CASSPPRGKGGEQYF,TGTGCCAGCAGCCCTCCCAGGGGGAAAGGGGGCGAGCAGTACTTC
TRBJ2-5,TRBV27,14,NA,NA,CASSSEGVGETQYF,TGTGCCAGCAGTTCCGAGGGGGTCGGAGAGACCCAGTACTTC
TRBJ1-5,TRBV4-1,15,NA,NA,CASSQVAGLSKPQHF,TGCGCCAGCAGCCAAGTTGCAGGGCTCTCTAAGCCCCAGCATTTT
TRBJ1-4,TRBV28,16,NA,NA,CASSLRAGSTNEKLFF,TGTGCCAGCAGCCTTAGGGCGGGGTCTACTAATGAAAAACTGTTTTTT
TRBJ1-1,TRBV6-1,13,NA,NA,CASSDSRGAEAFF,TGTGCCAGCAGTGACAGCCGGGGTGCTGAAGCTTTCTTT
TRBJ1-2,TRBV11-3,13,TRBD1,NA,CASSLGTAYGYTF,TGTGCCAGCAGCTTGGGGACAGCTTATGGCTACACCTTC
TRBJ1-1,TRBV16,14,NA,few,CASSQSKGTTEAFF,TGTGCCAGCAGCCAATCAAAGGGGACGACTGAAGCTTTCTTT
TRBJ2-7,TRBV13,14,TRBD2,few,CASSLAGGLYEQYF,TGTGCCAGCAGCTTGGCGGGGGGGCTCTACGAGCAGTACTTC
TRBJ1-6,TRBV5-1,15,NA,NA,CASSNLDSYNSPLHF,TGCGCCAGCAGCAACCTGGACTCCTATAATTCACCCCTCCACTTT
TRBJ2-2,TRBV27,13,NA,large,CASSLQGAGELFF,TGTGCCAGCAGCTTACAGGGTGCCGGGGAGCTGTTTTTT
TRBJ2-7,TRBV28,14,NA,NA,CASSLLGIKNEQYF,TGTGCCAGCAGTTTACTCGGGATTAAGAACGAGCAGTACTTC
TRBJ1-6,TRBV10-1,16,NA,few,CASSEGVPSYNSPLHF,TGCGCCAGCAGTGAAGGGGTTCCCTCCTATAATTCACCCCTCCACTTT
TRBJ1-2,TRBV4-3,15,TRBD1,NA,CASSQGRQGRSGYTF,TGCGCCAGCAGCCAAGGGCGACAGGGGAGAAGTGGCTACACCTTC
TRBJ1-2,TRBV30,14,NA,NA,CAWSLMQANYGYTF,TGTGCCTGGAGCCTGATGCAGGCTAACTATGGCTACACCTTC
TRBJ2-7,TRBV27,16,NA,once,CASSLSNTRSSYEQYF,TGTGCCAGCAGTTTATCAAATACTAGAAGCTCCTACGAGCAGTACTTC
TRBJ1-6,TRBV10-3,15,TRBD1,NA,CAISESGQTDSPLHF,TGTGCCATCAGTGAGTCGGGACAGACGGATTCACCCCTCCACTTT
TRBJ2-1,TRBV19,13,NA,once,CASSILGFGEQFF,TGTGCCAGTAGTATCCTAGGGTTCGGTGAGCAGTTCTTC
TRBJ2-5,TRBV11-1,15,NA,NA,CASSFWANLQETQYF,TGTGCCAGCAGCTTCTGGGCGAACCTTCAAGAGACCCAGTACTTC
TRBJ1-1,TRBV11-2,14,TRBD1,NA,CASSFNPGQGEAFF,TGTGCCAGCAGCTTTAATCCGGGACAGGGAGAAGCTTTCTTT
TRBJ2-7,TRBV27,13,NA,NA,CASSRDGSYEQYF,TGTGCCAGCAGCCGGGACGGGTCCTACGAGCAGTACTTC
TRBJ1-1,TRBV15,13,NA,NA,CATSVGTTTEAFF,TGTGCCACCAGCGTCGGTACAACCACTGAAGCTTTCTTT
TRBJ2-7,TRBV6-5,13,NA,few,CASSYRGRTEQYF,TGTGCCAGCAGTTACCGAGGCAGAACCGAGCAGTACTTC
TRBJ1-1,TRBV4-1,13,NA,NA,CASSQDQYTEAFF,TGCGCCAGCAGCCAAGATCAGTACACTGAAGCTTTCTTT
TRBJ1-5,TRBV6-5,14,TRBD1,NA,CASRRTGLNQPQHF,TGTGCCAGCCGACGGACAGGGCTAAATCAGCCCCAGCATTTT
TRBJ1-2,TRBV18,15,NA,NA,CASSLQGTLNYGYTF,TGTGCCAGCTCACTACAGGGAACACTTAACTATGGCTACACCTTC
TRBJ2-7,TRBV6-5,14,NA,once,CASSYYGDSYEQYF,TGTGCCAGCAGTTACTATGGGGACTCCTACGAGCAGTACTTC
TRBJ1-4,TRBV7-2,15,NA,NA,CASSPTEWRIVKLFF,TGTGCCAGCAGCCCGACAGAGTGGCGCATCGTAAAACTGTTTTTT
TRBJ1-2,TRBV29-1,11,NA,NA,CSVRTEEGYTF,TGCAGCGTCCGGACGGAGGAGGGCTACACCTTC
TRBJ2-3,TRBV11-3,15,NA,NA,CASSSTATFRDTQYF,TGTGCCAGCAGCTCGACCGCAACTTTCCGAGATACGCAGTATTTT
TRBJ1-2,TRBV27,13,NA,NA,CASSGQSAYGYTF,TGTGCCAGCAGTGGACAGTCCGCTTATGGCTACACCTTC
TRBJ1-1,TRBV19,15,NA,NA,CASSIEPGMNTEAFF,TGTGCCAGTAGTATTGAGCCCGGGATGAACACTGAAGCTTTCTTT
TRBJ1-2,TRBV6-5,14,NA,NA,CASSYSGRGYGYTF,TGTGCCAGCAGTTACTCCGGCAGGGGTTATGGCTACACCTTC
TRBJ1-1,TRBV10-1,15,NA,NA,CASSEFGGAGTEAFF,TGCGCCAGCAGTGAGTTTGGAGGGGCGGGCACTGAAGCTTTCTTT